Here is one T cell receptor (beta chain) with its context. Everyone who took part was roughly 18 to 95 years old, and they came from some 23 US areas. Allocation to cohorts depended on clinical history reported by the participants. Two negative PCRs, clearance, or symptom resolution were required of recovered Cohort 3 donors. Per the original data handling: Amplification of reference gene primers provided the estimated nucleated cell counts. Sequencing was performed with immunoSEQ multiplex PCR; in TCRdb, only in-frame clones are kept and a portion is missing. V, J and clone size reflect that table, while D and trimming were determined from the DNA. In the table there are 150,000 to 200,000 clones, 89% of which are singletons. This sample was included in a study of blood T cell repertoires in COVID-19. The length of the CDR3 is 15 residues. V shed 3 bases and J 0 bases; nucleotides not matched to a gene: 3. CDR1 and CDR2 (germline): SGHKS, YYEKEE (reference sequence).

The chain joins TRBV5-5 to TRBJ1-3, with 7 bases that match TRBD1. Material for sequencing was PBMCs or T cells enriched from blood (not recorded which). This receptor was identified in a woman aged 18-35 years who had recovered from COVID-19. The CDR3 protein is CASSSGQTSGNTIYF. In DNA, the CDR3 is TGTGCCAGCAGCTCGGGACAGACCTCTGGAAACACCATATATTTT.